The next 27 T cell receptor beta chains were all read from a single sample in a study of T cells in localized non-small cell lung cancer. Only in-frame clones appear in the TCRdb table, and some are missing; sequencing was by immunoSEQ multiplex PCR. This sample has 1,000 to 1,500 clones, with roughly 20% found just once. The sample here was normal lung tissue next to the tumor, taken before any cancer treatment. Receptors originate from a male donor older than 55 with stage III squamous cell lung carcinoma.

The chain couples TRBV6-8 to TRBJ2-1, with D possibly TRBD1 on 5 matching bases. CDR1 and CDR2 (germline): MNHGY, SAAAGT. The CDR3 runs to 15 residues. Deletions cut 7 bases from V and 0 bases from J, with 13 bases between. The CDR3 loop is CASNLYRSSYNEQFF. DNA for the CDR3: TGTGCCAGCAATCTGTACAGGAGCTCCTACAATGAGCAGTTCTTC.

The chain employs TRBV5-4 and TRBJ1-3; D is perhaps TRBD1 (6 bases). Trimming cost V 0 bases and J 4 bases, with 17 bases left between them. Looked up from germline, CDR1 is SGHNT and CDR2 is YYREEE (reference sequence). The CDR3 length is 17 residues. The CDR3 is CASSLGPRQAMGNTIYF. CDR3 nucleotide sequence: TGTGCCAGCAGCTTGGGCCCGCGACAGGCGATGGGAAACACCATATATTTT.

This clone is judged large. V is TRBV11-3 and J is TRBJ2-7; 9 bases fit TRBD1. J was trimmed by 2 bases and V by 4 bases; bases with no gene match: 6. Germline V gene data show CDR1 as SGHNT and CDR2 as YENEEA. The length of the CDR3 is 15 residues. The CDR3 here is CASSSGTGRTYEQYF. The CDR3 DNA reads TGTGCCAGCAGCTCTGGGACAGGGAGAACCTACGAGCAGTACTTC.

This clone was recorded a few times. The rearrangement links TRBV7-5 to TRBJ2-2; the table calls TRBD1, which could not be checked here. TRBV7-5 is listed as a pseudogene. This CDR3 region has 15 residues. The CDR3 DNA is TGTGCCAGCAGCTTATTAAGGGGGAACACCGGGGAGCTGTTTTTT. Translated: CASSLLRGNTGELFF.

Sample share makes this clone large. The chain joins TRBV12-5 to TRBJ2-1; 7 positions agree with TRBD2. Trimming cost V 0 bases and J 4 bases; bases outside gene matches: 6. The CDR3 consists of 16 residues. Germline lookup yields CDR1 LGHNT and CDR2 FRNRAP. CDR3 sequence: CASGLVLGGGYNEQFF. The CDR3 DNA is TGTGCTAGTGGTTTGGTACTGGGCGGGGGTTACAATGAGCAGTTCTTC.

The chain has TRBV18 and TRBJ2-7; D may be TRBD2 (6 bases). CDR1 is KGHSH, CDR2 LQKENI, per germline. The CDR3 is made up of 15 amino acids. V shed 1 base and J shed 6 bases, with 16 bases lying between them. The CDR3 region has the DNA TGTGCCAGCTCACCACTCGGTCTAGGGGAGGCCGAGCAGTACGTC. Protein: CASSPLGLGEAEQYV.

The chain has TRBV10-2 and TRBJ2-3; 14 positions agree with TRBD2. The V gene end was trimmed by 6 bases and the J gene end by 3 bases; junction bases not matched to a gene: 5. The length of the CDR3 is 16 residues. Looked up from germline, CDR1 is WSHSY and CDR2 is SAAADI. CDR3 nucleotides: TGCGCCAGCAGGAAGACTAGCGGGGGGGGAACAGATACGCAGTATTTT. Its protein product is CASRKTSGGGTDTQYF.

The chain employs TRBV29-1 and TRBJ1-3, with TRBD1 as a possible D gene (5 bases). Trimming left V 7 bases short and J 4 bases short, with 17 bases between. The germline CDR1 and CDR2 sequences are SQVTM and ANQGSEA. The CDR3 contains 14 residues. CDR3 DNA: TGCAGCGCCGGGGCGGGGGATCTAGGAAACACCATATATTTT. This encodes CSAGAGDLGNTIYF.

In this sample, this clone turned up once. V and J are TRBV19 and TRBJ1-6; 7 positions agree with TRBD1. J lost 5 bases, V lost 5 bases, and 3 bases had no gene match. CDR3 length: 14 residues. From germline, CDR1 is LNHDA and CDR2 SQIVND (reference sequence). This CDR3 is CASSSQGDNSPLHF. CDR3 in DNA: TGTGCCAGTAGTTCTCAGGGGGATAATTCACCCCTCCACTTT.

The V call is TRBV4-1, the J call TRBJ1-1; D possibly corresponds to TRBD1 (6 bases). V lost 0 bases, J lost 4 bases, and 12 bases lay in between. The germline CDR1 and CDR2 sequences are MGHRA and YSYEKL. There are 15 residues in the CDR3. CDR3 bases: TGCGCCAGCAGCCAAGAGCCCCAGGGGAGCACTGAAGCTTTCTTT. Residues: CASSQEPQGSTEAFF.

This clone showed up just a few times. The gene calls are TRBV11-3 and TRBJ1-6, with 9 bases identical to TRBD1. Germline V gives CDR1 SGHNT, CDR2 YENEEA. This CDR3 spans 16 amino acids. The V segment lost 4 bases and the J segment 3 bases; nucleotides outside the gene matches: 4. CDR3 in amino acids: CASSSGTGFYNSPLHF. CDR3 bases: TGTGCCAGCAGCTCCGGGACAGGGTTCTATAATTCACCCCTCCACTTT.

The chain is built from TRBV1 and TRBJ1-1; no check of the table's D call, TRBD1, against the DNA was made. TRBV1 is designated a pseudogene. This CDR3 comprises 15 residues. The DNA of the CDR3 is TGCGCCAGCAGCCAAGTAAAGAGACAGAACACTGAAGCTTTCTTT. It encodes CASSQVKRQNTEAFF.

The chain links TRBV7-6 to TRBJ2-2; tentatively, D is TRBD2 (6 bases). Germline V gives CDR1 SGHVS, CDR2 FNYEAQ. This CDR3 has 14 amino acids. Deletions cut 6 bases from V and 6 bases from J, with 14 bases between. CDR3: CASSPFGGAGELFF. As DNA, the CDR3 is TGTGCCAGCAGTCCCTTCGGGGGAGCCGGGGAGCTGTTTTTT.

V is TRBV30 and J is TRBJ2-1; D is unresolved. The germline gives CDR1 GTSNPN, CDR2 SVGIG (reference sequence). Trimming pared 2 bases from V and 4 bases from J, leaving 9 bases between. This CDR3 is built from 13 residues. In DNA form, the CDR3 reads TGTGCCTGGAGTAACAGCAATTACAATGAGCAGTTCTTC. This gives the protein CAWSNSNYNEQFF. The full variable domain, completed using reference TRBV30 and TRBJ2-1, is SQTIHQWPATLVQPVGSPLSLECTVEGTSNPNLYWYRQAAGRGLQLLFYSVGIGQISSEVPQNLSASRPQDRQFILSSKKLLLSDSGFYLCAWSNSNYNEQFFGPGTRLTVL.

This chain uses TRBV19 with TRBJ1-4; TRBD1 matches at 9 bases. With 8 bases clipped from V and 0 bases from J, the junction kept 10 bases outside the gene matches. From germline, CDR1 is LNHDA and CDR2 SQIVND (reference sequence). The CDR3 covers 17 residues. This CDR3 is CASQGQGQPATNEKLFF. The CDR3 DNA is TGTGCCAGTCAGGGACAGGGACAACCTGCAACTAATGAAAAACTGTTTTTT. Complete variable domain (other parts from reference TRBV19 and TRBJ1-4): DGGITQSPKYLFRKEGQNVTLSCEQNLNHDAMYWYRQDPGQGLRLIYYSQIVNDFQKGDIAEGYSVSREKKESFPLTVTSAQKNPTAFYLCASQGQGQPATNEKLFFGSGTQLSVL.

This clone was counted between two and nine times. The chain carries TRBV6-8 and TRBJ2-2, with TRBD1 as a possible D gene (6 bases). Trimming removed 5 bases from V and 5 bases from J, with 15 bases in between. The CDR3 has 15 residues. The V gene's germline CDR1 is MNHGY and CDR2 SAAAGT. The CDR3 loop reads CASSTRGGGTGELFF. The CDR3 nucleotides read TGTGCCAGCAGTACGCGAGGGGGTGGTACCGGGGAGCTGTTTTTT.

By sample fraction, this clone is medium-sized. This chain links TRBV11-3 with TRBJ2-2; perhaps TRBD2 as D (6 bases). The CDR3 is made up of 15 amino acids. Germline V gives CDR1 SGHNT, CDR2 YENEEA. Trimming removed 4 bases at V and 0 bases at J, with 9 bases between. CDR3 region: CASSWTTTNTGELFF. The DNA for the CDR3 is TGTGCCAGCAGCTGGACTACGACGAACACCGGGGAGCTGTTTTTT.

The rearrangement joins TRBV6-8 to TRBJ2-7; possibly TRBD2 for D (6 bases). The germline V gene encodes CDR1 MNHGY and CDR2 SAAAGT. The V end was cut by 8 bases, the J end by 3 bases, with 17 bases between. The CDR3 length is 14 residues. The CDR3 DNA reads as TGTGCCAGCCCAAAAGGGACTGAAGTCTACGAGCAGTACTTC. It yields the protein CASPKGTEVYEQYF.

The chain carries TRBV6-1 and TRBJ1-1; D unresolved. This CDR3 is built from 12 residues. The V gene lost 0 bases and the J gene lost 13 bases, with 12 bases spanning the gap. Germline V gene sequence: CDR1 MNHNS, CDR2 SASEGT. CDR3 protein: CASSEASGWGFF. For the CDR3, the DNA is TGTGCCAGCAGTGAAGCGAGCGGGTGGGGTTTCTTT.

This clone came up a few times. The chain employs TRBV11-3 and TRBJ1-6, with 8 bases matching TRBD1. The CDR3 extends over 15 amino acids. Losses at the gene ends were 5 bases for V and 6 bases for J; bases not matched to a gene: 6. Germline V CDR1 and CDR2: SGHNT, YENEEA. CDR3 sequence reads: CASSRGQGANSPLHF. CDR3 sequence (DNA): TGTGCCAGCAGCCGCGGGCAGGGGGCTAATTCACCCCTCCACTTT.

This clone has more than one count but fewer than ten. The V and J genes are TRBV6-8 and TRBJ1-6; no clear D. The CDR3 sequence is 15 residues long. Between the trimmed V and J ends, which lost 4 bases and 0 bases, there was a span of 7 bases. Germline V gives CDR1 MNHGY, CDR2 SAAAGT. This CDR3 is CASSLGFSYNSPLHF. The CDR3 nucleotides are TGTGCCAGCAGTTTAGGTTTCTCCTATAATTCACCCCTCCACTTT.

The CDR3 sequence: CAWSKLVIQGQGTEAFF. As DNA, the CDR3 is TGTGCCTGGAGTAAGTTGGTCATACAGGGGCAAGGGACTGAAGCTTTCTTT. V usage is TRBV30 and J usage is TRBJ1-1, with 7 positions matching TRBD1. The CDR3 length is 17 residues. V was clipped by 2 bases and J by 5 bases; unmatched bases: 17. The germline V gene encodes CDR1 GTSNPN and CDR2 SVGIG (reference sequence).

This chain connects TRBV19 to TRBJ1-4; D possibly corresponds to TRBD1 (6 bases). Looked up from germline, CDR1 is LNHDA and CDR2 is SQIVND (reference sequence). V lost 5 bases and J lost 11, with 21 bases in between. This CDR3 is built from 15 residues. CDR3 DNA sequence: TGTGCCAGTAGTGAAAGGACAGCGGCGGTGGAGAAACTGTTTTTT. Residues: CASSERTAAVEKLFF.

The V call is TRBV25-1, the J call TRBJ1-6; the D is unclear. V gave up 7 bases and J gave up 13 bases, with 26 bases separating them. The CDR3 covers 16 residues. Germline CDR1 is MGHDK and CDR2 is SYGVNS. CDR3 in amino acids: CASNSASAPENLPLHF. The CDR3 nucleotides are TGTGCCAGCAATTCCGCCAGTGCCCCGGAAAATTTGCCCCTCCACTTT.

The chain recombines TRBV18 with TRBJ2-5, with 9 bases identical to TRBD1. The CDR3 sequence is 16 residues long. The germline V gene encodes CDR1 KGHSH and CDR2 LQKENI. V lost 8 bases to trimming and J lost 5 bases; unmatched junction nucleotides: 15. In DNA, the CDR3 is TGTGCCAGCCGCGGGATCCTGGACAGGGGCCGGGAGACCCAGTACTTC. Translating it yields CASRGILDRGRETQYF.

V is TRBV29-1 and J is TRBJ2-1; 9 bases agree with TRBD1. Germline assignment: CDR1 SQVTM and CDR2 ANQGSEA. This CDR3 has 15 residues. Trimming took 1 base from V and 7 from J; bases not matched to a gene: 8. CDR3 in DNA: TGCAGCGTTGAAGTGAACAGGGGGCTCGGTAATGAGCAGTTCTTC. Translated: CSVEVNRGLGNEQFF.

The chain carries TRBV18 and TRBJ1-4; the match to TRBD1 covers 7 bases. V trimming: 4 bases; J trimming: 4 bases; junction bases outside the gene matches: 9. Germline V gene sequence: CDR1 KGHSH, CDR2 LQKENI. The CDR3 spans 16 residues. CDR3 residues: CASSLRQGRINEKLFF. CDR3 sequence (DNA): TGTGCCAGCTCACTTCGACAGGGACGGATTAATGAAAAACTGTTTTTT.